This T cell receptor beta chain was obtained from a study of T cell repertoires in cytomegalovirus infection. Study in general: HLA-C-restricted CMV epitopes, recently identified, and well-studied HLA-B-restricted ones were used by the study. Evidence of both CMV infection and a matching HLA type came from public TCR beta signatures.

Turning to this clonotype: No antigen is known for it.

Study-level points and caveats: The ex vivo response was dominated by HLA-C-restricted CMV-specific TCR beta clonotypes.

MiXCR was run by TCRdb on the reads, yielding one entry per CDR3 protein. The data hold approximately 1,000,000 distinct CDR3 sequences, with less than 35% observed a single time. The CDR3 contains 13 residues. In germline, CDR1 is SQVTM, CDR2 ANQGSEA. Trimming removed 4 bases from V and 6 bases from J, with 13 bases in between. Sequencing was performed on cultured CD8+ T cells from PBMCs, taken from culture after CMV antigen stimulation. The chain has TRBV29-1 and TRBJ2-1; D not resolved. The sequence was collected from a human donor in good health (CMV status not recorded). Some clones in this sample may be carry-over from other donors' samples. The CDR3 DNA follows: TGCAGCGTTGCCGGCCTTACATGCAATGAGCAGTTCTTC. Translating it yields CSVAGLTCNEQFF.